The following is a T cell receptor (beta chain) sequence with its context. Its cognate antigen is unknown. 13 Jbeta primers and 60 Vbeta primers were used for the PCR. Sequencing was performed with immunoSEQ multiplex PCR; in TCRdb, only in-frame clones are kept and a portion is missing. The listing contains 60,000 to 65,000 clones. These data belong to a study of cytomegalovirus exposure and HLA in healthy donors. General study findings and limits: Productive rates of about 87% or about 30% were seen for most TCR beta V segments in an earlier analysis. There were some public TCRs occurring in many donors, but most TCR sequences were rare. Later analysis associated a missense DCLRE1C variant with TCR beta V- and J-gene trimming.

CDR3 length: 15 amino acids. Germline V gene data show CDR1 as MNHNS and CDR2 as SASEGT. V dropped 2 bases and J dropped 3; count of bases not matched to a gene: 3. Sequenced input: PBMCs. The TCR sequence derives from a man younger than 45 in good health and CMV-seropositive. The chain employs TRBV6-1 and TRBJ2-1, with TRBD2 identical over 8 bases. The CDR3 nucleotides read TGTGCCAGCAGTGAACGGGGGGGTCACTACAATGAGCAGTTCTTC. The encoded protein is CASSERGGHYNEQFF.